The rows below give T cell receptor beta chains drawn from one sample of a study of control samples from healthy donors and cancer patients. The table came from immunoSEQ multiplex PCR; TCRdb's copy has only in-frame clones and leaves some out. The sample has some 120,000 clones, 88% seen once; the top ten hold around 2.5%. Input material: blood. Source of these receptors: a woman in her 70s in good health. Each CDR3 is given with its conserved first and last residue. D genes are given only for firm matches. Not every row has a clone size; where given, it reads once, few, many or a size class.

size	D	V	J	DNA	CDR3
.	.	TRBV6-2/TRBV6-3	TRBJ1-1	TGTGCCAGCAGTTACTCGACCAGATCGAACACTGAAGCTTTCTTT	CASSYSTRSNTEAFF
.	.	TRBV9	TRBJ1-1	TGTGCCAGCAGCCTCGGACGCGGGAAGAACACTGAAGCTTTCTTT	CASSLGRGKNTEAFF
.	TRBD1	TRBV6-5	TRBJ2-1	TGTGCCAGCAGTATGACAGGGGCGGTTTCCAATGAGCAGTTCTTC	CASSMTGAVSNEQFF
.	.	TRBV29-1	TRBJ1-2	TGCAGCGTTGAAAGGGGGGAAGGCTACACCTTC	CSVERGEGYTF
many	.	TRBV4-2	TRBJ2-7	TGTGCCAGCAGCCACCCATCGGGGAGCTCCTACGAGCAGTACTTC	CASSHPSGSSYEQYF
.	.	TRBV7-2	TRBJ2-3	TGTGCCAGCAGCCAATCCTGGCGTGGGAGCACAGATACGCAGTATTTT	CASSQSWRGSTDTQYF
.	TRBD1	TRBV4-1	TRBJ1-4	TGCGCCAGCAGGAAAACCGGGACAGTTAATGAAAAACTGTTTTTT	CASRKTGTVNEKLFF
.	.	TRBV4-2	TRBJ1-1	TGTGCCAGCAGCCAAGAGACAGCCTTGAACACTGAAGCTTTCTTT	CASSQETALNTEAFF
.	TRBD1	TRBV18	TRBJ1-6	TGTGCCAGCTCTGCTGGACAGGGGCGAACAAATTCACCCCTCCACTTT	CASSAGQGRTNSPLHF
.	.	TRBV5-4	TRBJ2-5	TGTGCCAGCAGCTTGGAATTTCGGGGGGAGGGGGAAGAGACCCAGTACTTC	CASSLEFRGEGEETQYF
.	.	TRBV5-5	TRBJ2-6	TGTGCCAGCAGCTTTTCCACGGTCCCTGGGGCCAACGTCCTGACTTTC	CASSFSTVPGANVLTF
.	TRBD1	TRBV6-6	TRBJ1-5	TGTGCCAGCACCCAACCGGGACAGGGGTTTCAGCCCCAGCATTTT	CASTQPGQGFQPQHF
.	.	TRBV6-6	TRBJ2-7	TGTGCCAGCAGTTACGCTTCGGCAGGGGAGGACGAGCAGTACTTC	CASSYASAGEDEQYF
.	.	TRBV27	TRBJ2-3	TGTGCCAGCAGTTTGTGGGGGCTTAGCACAGATACGCAGTATTTT	CASSLWGLSTDTQYF
.	.	TRBV6-1	TRBJ1-3	TGTGCCAGCAGTGAAGTCCTCGGCAGCTCTGGAAACACCATATATTTT	CASSEVLGSSGNTIYF
.	.	TRBV16	TRBJ2-2	TGTGCCAGCAGCCTGCAGGGACTGAACACCGGGGAGCTGTTTTTT	CASSLQGLNTGELFF
.	.	TRBV5-5	TRBJ2-5	TGTGCCAGCAGCCTCGACAACCACCAAGAGACCCAGTACTTC	CASSLDNHQETQYF
.	.	TRBV5-1	TRBJ2-6	TGCGCCAGCAGCTTTGACAACTCTGGGGCCAACGTCCTGACTTTC	CASSFDNSGANVLTF
.	.	TRBV28	TRBJ1-3	TGTGCCAGCAGTTCCCGAGGGGGGACTGGAAACACCATATATTTT	CASSSRGGTGNTIYF
.	.	TRBV18	TRBJ2-7	TGTGCCAGCGCCAGCACCCAGGGGAATGGGCACGAGCAGTACTTC	CASASTQGNGHEQYF
.	.	TRBV11-2	TRBJ1-5	TGTGCCAGCAGCTTTTCCCACGGCAATCAGCCCCAGCATTTT	CASSFSHGNQPQHF
.	.	TRBV5-1	TRBJ2-1	TGCGCCAGCAGCTTGGGGAGTTTCTCCTACAATGAGCAGTTCTTC	CASSLGSFSYNEQFF
few	TRBD1	TRBV7-2	TRBJ1-2	TGTGCCAGCAGCCTACCCGGGACAGGGGGCGCCTATGGCTACACCTTC	CASSLPGTGGAYGYTF
once	TRBD2	TRBV7-9	TRBJ2-2	TGTGCCAGTGGAGAAGCGGGGGGTGCCGGGGAGCTGTTTTTT	CASGEAGGAGELFF
.	TRBD1	TRBV4-1	TRBJ2-7	TGCGCCAGCAGCCAAGCTCTCGGGACAGCGAGCTCCTACGAGCAGTACTTC	CASSQALGTASSYEQYF
.	TRBD2	TRBV3-1/TRBV3-2	TRBJ2-7	TGTGCCAGCAGCCAAGAACCGGGGGGGCGCGAGCAGTACTTC	CASSQEPGGREQYF
.	.	TRBV7-3	TRBJ1-1	TGTGCCAGCAGCTTATTCGGAGGGGGGTCGGGCACTGAAGCTTTCTTT	CASSLFGGGSGTEAFF
.	.	TRBV7-3	TRBJ2-6	TGTGCCAGCAGCTTTCGAAATTCTGGGGCCAACGTCCTGACTTTC	CASSFRNSGANVLTF
.	TRBD1	TRBV2	TRBJ1-5	TGTGCCAGCAGCCGACAGGGCGAGGGGGCCCAGCATTTT	CASSRQGEGAQHF
.	.	TRBV6-5	TRBJ2-7	TGTGCCAGCAGGCGAGCAGCTTCCTACGAGCAGTACTTC	CASRRAASYEQYF
.	.	TRBV10-1	TRBJ2-7	TGCGCCAGTACCGATTCTCAACTCCGGTACGAGCAGTACTTC	CASTDSQLRYEQYF
.	.	TRBV14	TRBJ2-3	TGTGCCAGCAGCCAAGACCCCGGGGGTTTCGCAGATACGCAGTATTTT	CASSQDPGGFADTQYF
.	.	TRBV5-1	TRBJ1-6	TGCGCCACCTCGCCCCGGACGAATACACCCCTCCACTTT	CATSPRTNTPLHF
.	TRBD1	TRBV19	TRBJ1-4	TGTGCCAGTAGTCCGGACAGGCGGAATGAAAAACTGTTTTTT	CASSPDRRNEKLFF
.	.	TRBV7-9	TRBJ1-1	TGTGCCAGCAGCTTAGGGGCAGGGGTCACTGAAGCTTTCTTT	CASSLGAGVTEAFF
.	TRBD2	TRBV5-4	TRBJ2-3	TGTGCCAGCAGCGGCGGAGGGGAGGGTACGCAGTATTTT	CASSGGGEGTQYF
medium-sized	TRBD2	TRBV4-3	TRBJ2-1	TGCGCCAGCAGCCAAGAAGAGGGACTAGGCTACAATGAGCAGTTCTTC	CASSQEEGLGYNEQFF
.	.	TRBV7-9	TRBJ1-3	TGTGCCAGCAGCTTAAGCCTCTCTGGAAACACCATATATTTT	CASSLSLSGNTIYF
.	.	TRBV3-1/TRBV3-2	TRBJ2-1	TGTGCCAGCAGCCAAGGGTCATCTGAGGGAAATGAGCAGTTCTTC	CASSQGSSEGNEQFF
.	TRBD2	TRBV4-1	TRBJ2-1	TGCGCCAGCAGCCCAGGACTAGCGGGGGCTGAGCAGTTCTTC	CASSPGLAGAEQFF
.	.	TRBV20-1	TRBJ2-2	TGCAGTGCTAGTCCGGGGCGCACCGGGGAGCTGTTTTTT	CSASPGRTGELFF
.	.	TRBV16	TRBJ1-2	TGTGCCAGCAGCCCCTGGACAACGATTAACTATGGCTACACCTTC	CASSPWTTINYGYTF
.	.	TRBV27	TRBJ2-7	TGTGCCAGCAGCCCGACAGGATCCTCCTACGAGCAGTACTTC	CASSPTGSSYEQYF
.	.	TRBV24-1	TRBJ1-2	TGTGCCACCAGTGGTGGGGACGGCTACACCTTC	CATSGGDGYTF
.	.	TRBV5-1	TRBJ1-3	TGCGCCAGCATGGGCTCTGGAAACACCATATATTTT	CASMGSGNTIYF
.	.	TRBV19	TRBJ1-1	TGTGCCAGTAGAGATCTCGGGACAACAACTGAAGCTTTCTTT	CASRDLGTTTEAFF
.	.	TRBV2	TRBJ2-1	TGTGCCAGCAGTGAACGAAGGGCGGATGAGCAGTTCTTC	CASSERRADEQFF
.	TRBD1	TRBV9	TRBJ1-1	TGTGCCAGCAGCGACGGGACAGCGAGGACTGAAGCTTTCTTT	CASSDGTARTEAFF
.	TRBD1	TRBV5-1	TRBJ1-1	TGCGCCAGCAGCTTGGGACAGGGCGGAGAAACTGAAGCTTTCTTT	CASSLGQGGETEAFF
.	.	TRBV5-1	TRBJ1-1	TGCGCCAGCAGCCCACAGACCAACACTGAAGCTTTCTTT	CASSPQTNTEAFF
.	.	TRBV10-2	TRBJ2-7	TGCGCCAGCAGCCATACCCCAGCCTACGAGCAGTACTTC	CASSHTPAYEQYF